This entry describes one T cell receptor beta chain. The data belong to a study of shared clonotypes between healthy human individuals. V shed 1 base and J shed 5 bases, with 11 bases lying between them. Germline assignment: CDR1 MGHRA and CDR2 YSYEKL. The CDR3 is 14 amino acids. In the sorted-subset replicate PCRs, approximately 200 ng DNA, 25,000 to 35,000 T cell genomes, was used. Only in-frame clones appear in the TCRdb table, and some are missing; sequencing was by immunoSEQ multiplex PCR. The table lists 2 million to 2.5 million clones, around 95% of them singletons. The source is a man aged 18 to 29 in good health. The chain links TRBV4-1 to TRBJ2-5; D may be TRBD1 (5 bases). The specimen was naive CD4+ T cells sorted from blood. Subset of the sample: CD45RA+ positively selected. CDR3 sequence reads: CASSQVGHRETQYF. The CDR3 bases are TGCGCCAGCAGCCAAGTCGGGCACAGGGAGACCCAGTACTTC.